This T cell receptor (beta chain) was identified during a study of blood T cell repertoires in COVID-19. The CDR3 is made up of 15 amino acids. Germline V gives CDR1 SGDLS, CDR2 YYNGEE. V was pared by 3 bases and J by 7 bases, with 16 bases between. The data were produced by immunoSEQ multiplex PCR, yet TCRdb's version contains in-frame clones alone and is incomplete. The data contain 80,000 to 100,000 clones, roughly nine tenths of them singletons. The sequence derives from a human donor with active COVID-19. The donor label of this sample is uncertain. Sequencing was performed on peripheral blood. V is TRBV9 and J is TRBJ2-2; D is perhaps TRBD2 (6 bases). The chain's CDR3 is CASSGSRESNGELFF. CDR3 nucleotide sequence: TGTGCCAGCAGCGGTTCCCGGGAGTCGAACGGGGAGCTGTTTTTT.